Below are 12 T cell receptor beta chains sequenced from a single sample in a study of blood T cells in healthy people across ages. PCR was performed a second time for 7 to 11 cycles using a sample-barcoded 5' primer and a J-beta primer mix. TCRdb ran MiXCR on the 5' RACE reads and lists one entry per CDR3 protein. The table lists about 1.7 million distinct CDR3 sequences, 25% to 30% of them singletons, with more than 6% in the top ten. What was sequenced was blood. The receptors derive from a woman aged 25 to 39 in good health.

J is TRBJ2-7 and V is TRBV27; no firm D call. Trimming took 6 bases from V and 0 from J, leaving 12 bases between them. Germline values: CDR1 MNHEY, CDR2 SMNVEV (reference sequence). The CDR3 is made up of 14 amino acids. The CDR3 region has the DNA TGTGCCAGCAGGGTGAAGAGAAGCTCCTACGAGCAGTACTTC. This gives the protein CASRVKRSSYEQYF.

This clonotype was counted a single time. The genes are TRBV5-1 and TRBJ1-1; TRBD1 might be the D (6 bases). There are 14 residues in the CDR3. V lost 1 base and J lost 7, with 14 bases in between. Germline V gene data show CDR1 as SGHRS and CDR2 as YFSETQ. The CDR3 DNA follows: TGCGCCAGCAGCTTGCGGGGGGCGCTTGGTGAAGCTTTCTTT. Translated, it gives CASSLRGALGEAFF. Using reference TRBV5-1 and TRBJ1-1 for the parts outside the CDR3, the full variable domain is KAGVTQTPRYLIKTRGQQVTLSCSPISGHRSVSWYQQTPGQGLQFLFEYFSETQRNKGNFPGRFSGRQFSNSRSEMNVSTLELGDSALYLCASSLRGALGEAFFGQGTRLTVV.

Points on this clonotype: This may be a read error: a much more frequent sequence differs by one nucleotide. The chain links TRBV20-1 to TRBJ2-1, with D maybe TRBD1 (5 bases). Trimming shortened V by 6 bases and J by 8 bases, and 17 bases separated the two germline ends. The CDR3 sequence is 13 residues long. CDR1 and CDR2 (germline): DFQATT, SNEGSKA (reference sequence). In DNA, the CDR3 is TGCAGTGCCCCGCACCTGGGGCTCCATGAGCAGTTCTTC. This codes for CSAPHLGLHEQFF.

Ten or more counts support this clonotype. The chain links TRBV7-2 to TRBJ1-2; D uncertain. CDR1 is SGHTA, CDR2 FQGNSA, per germline. Trimming took off 1 base at V and 4 bases at J, with 13 bases between the two ends. The CDR3 runs 15 residues. Here the CDR3 reads CASSLDTSSFYGYTF. The CDR3 DNA sequence: TGTGCCAGCAGCTTAGATACATCCTCTTTCTATGGCTACACCTTC.

This clonotype was observed a handful of times. The chain links TRBV4-1 to TRBJ1-2, with D unclear. This CDR3 has 14 amino acids. Trimming took off 1 base at V and 7 bases at J, with 13 bases between the two ends. Germline V lookup: CDR1 MGHRA, CDR2 YSYEKL. The CDR3 loop reads CASSQGVLSVGYTF. In DNA form, the CDR3 reads TGCGCCAGCAGCCAAGGGGTTCTGTCTGTTGGCTACACCTTC.

This clonotype occurred many times. The rearrangement joins TRBV20-1 to TRBJ2-3, with 11 nucleotides matching TRBD2. The J segment lost 6 bases and the V segment lost 5 bases, leaving 13 bases of the junction unmatched. The germline V gene has CDR1 DFQATT and CDR2 SNEGSKA (reference sequence). This CDR3 has 16 residues. Written as DNA, the CDR3 is TGCAGTGCTGCTGACCCGGGACTAGCGGCGGGGGATACGCAGTATTTT. It encodes CSAADPGLAAGDTQYF.

In DNA, the CDR3 is TGTGCCAGCAGCCGAACTCCGGGAGGCTACACCTTC. Encoded protein: CASSRTPGGYTF. The chain uses TRBV6-2 or TRBV6-3 and TRBJ1-2; D is unresolved. The CDR3 covers 12 residues. The V gene lost 6 bases and the J gene lost 8 bases, with 13 bases spanning the gap. The V gene's germline CDR1 is MNHEY and CDR2 SVGEGT.

This clonotype was seen more than once but under ten times. The CDR3 protein is CSASRASGGPQETQYF. CDR3 DNA sequence: TGCAGTGCTAGTAGGGCTAGCGGGGGGCCTCAAGAGACCCAGTACTTC. The chain couples TRBV20-1 to TRBJ2-5; TRBD2 aligns across 11 bases. Germline CDR1 reads DFQATT; CDR2 reads SNEGSKA (reference sequence). The CDR3 loop spans 16 amino acids. Unmatched junction bases numbered 8, after V lost 3 bases and J lost 2 bases.

Note on this clonotype: The junction shows a germline mismatch at one end, possibly a read error. This chain links TRBV24-1 with TRBJ2-3; D unclear. Germline-derived CDR1 and CDR2 are KGHDR and SFDVKD. The CDR3 covers 13 residues. CDR3 DNA: TGTACCACCAGTGATCCCACCTTAGATACGCAGTATTTT. It specifies CTTSDPTLDTQYF.

In this sample, this clonotype turned up a few times. This sequence joins TRBV20-1 and TRBJ1-2; a weak D match, TRBD1 (6 bases). CDR3 length: 14 amino acids. Germline values: CDR1 DFQATT, CDR2 SNEGSKA (reference sequence). V was pared by 0 bases and J by 6 bases, with 14 bases between. Here the CDR3 reads CSARELDSKHGYTF. CDR3 coding DNA: TGCAGTGCTAGAGAACTGGACAGCAAGCATGGCTACACCTTC.

This clonotype was counted only a few times. The CDR3 loop reads CASSSALQGFRGYEQYF. Here the CDR3 DNA reads TGTGCCAGCAGCTCCGCGCTACAGGGTTTTCGGGGTTACGAGCAGTACTTC. The J gene is TRBJ2-7, the V gene TRBV7-9, with D possibly being TRBD1 (6 bases). Looked up from germline, CDR1 is SEHNR and CDR2 is FQNEAQ (reference sequence). Deletions cut 4 bases from V and 4 bases from J, with 23 bases between. This CDR3 has 17 residues.

Remarks on this clonotype: This clone may be a read error of a much larger clone one base away. The chain carries TRBV5-6 and TRBJ2-7; 8 bases align to TRBD1. V gave up 3 bases and J gave up 7 bases; unmatched junction bases: 15. CDR3 length: 16 residues. Germline V gives CDR1 SGHDT, CDR2 YYEEEE. The CDR3 nucleotides are TGTGCCAGCAGCTCGTTATTGGACAGGGACACGATGGAGCAGTACTTC. It is translated as CASSSLLDRDTMEQYF.